This record covers a single T cell receptor beta chain. Antigen: not known. Next came a second PCR, run for about 7 to 12 cycles, which used a sample-barcoded 5' primer along with a J-beta primer mix. One entry per CDR3 protein, called by TCRdb with MiXCR from the 5' RACE reads. This table has about a million distinct CDR3 sequences, around 54% appearing once. This entry comes from a study of blood T cells in healthy people across ages. Overall study context: In model experiments, template switching was able to capture about one barcoded beta molecule for every two T cells that were present.

Findings of the study overall: Per million T cells, TCR beta diversity dropped roughly linearly as age increased.

Researchers isolated at least 7 million PBMCs per sample. The specimen sequenced was blood. The TCR was taken from an older woman in good health.

The CDR3 protein is CAITSPRGFETQYF. The DNA for the CDR3 is TGTGCCATAACGAGCCCCAGGGGGTTTGAGACCCAGTACTTC. The V and J genes are TRBV28 and TRBJ2-5, with 7 bases matching TRBD1. The germline CDR1 and CDR2 sequences are MDHEN and SYDVKM. CDR3 size: 14 residues. V was clipped by 10 bases and J by 5 bases; unmatched bases: 13.